This TCR beta chain was retrieved from a study of cytomegalovirus exposure and HLA in healthy donors. Findings and limits, study-wide: In an earlier analysis, in roughly 580 donors, most V segments appeared productive either ~87% or ~30% of the time. Reports described diagnosis of cytomegalovirus status by the classifier as highly specific and sensitive.

Concerning this clone itself: Antigen unknown.

This PCR relied on a set of 60 Vbeta primers and 13 Jbeta primers. The assay was immunoSEQ multiplex PCR, and TCRdb's table has in-frame clones only and misses some. Here the sample spans about 170,000 clones, 80% to 90% being singletons. Germline-derived CDR1 and CDR2 are SEHNR and FQNEAQ (reference sequence). The CDR3 loop spans 15 amino acids. Trimming took 3 bases from V and 5 from J; bases not matched to a gene: 6. The chain joins TRBV7-9 to TRBJ2-3, with 9 nucleotides matching TRBD2. What was sequenced was PBMCs. The source of this sequence is a man younger than 35 in good health and CMV-seropositive. The CDR3 bases are TGTGCCAGCAGCTTGCCGGGACTAGCAGAAGATACGCAGTATTTT. This gives the protein CASSLPGLAEDTQYF.